A single sample is the source of the 8 T cell receptor beta chains below, sequenced in a study of blood T cell repertoires in COVID-19. Measured with immunoSEQ multiplex PCR; TCRdb has only the in-frame clones, and not every one. This table holds around 140,000 clones, more than 75% found once. Source material: peripheral blood. These receptors originate from a human donor with acute or convalescent COVID-19. The donor label of this sample is uncertain.

The chain has TRBV4-2 and TRBJ1-2, with TRBD1 matching over 9 bases. This CDR3 comprises 17 residues. With V trimmed by 0 bases and J by 4 bases, 9 bases remained unmatched. The germline gives CDR1 LGHNA, CDR2 YNFKEQ. CDR3 DNA: TGTGCCAGCAGCCAAGAAGCAAGAGACAGGGGGGCCTATGGCTACACCTTC. Encoded protein: CASSQEARDRGAYGYTF.

The V and J genes are TRBV25-1 and TRBJ1-3; the D gene is possibly TRBD1 (5 bases). This CDR3 has 17 amino acids. Germline lookup yields CDR1 MGHDK and CDR2 SYGVNS. V was clipped by 8 bases and J by 3 bases, with 23 bases between them. CDR3 loop: CASRLLGPGANGNTIYF. Written as DNA, the CDR3 is TGTGCCAGCCGTCTCTTGGGGCCAGGCGCGAATGGAAACACCATATATTTT.

This CDR3 is CASSSLLNTEAFF. The CDR3 DNA follows: TGTGCCAGCAGTAGCCTCTTGAACACTGAAGCTTTCTTT. This chain joins TRBV6-5 and TRBJ1-1, with D hard to call. Germline V CDR1 and CDR2: MNHEY, SVGAGI. Trimming pared 5 bases from V and 0 bases from J, leaving 7 bases between. The CDR3 is made up of 13 amino acids.

This chain joins TRBV4-2 and TRBJ1-2; possible D gene TRBD1, 5 bases. V gave up 0 bases and J gave up 6 bases, with 11 bases separating them. The CDR3 loop spans 14 amino acids. Per the germline V gene, CDR1 is LGHNA and CDR2 is YNFKEQ. The CDR3 here is CASSQEGAVDGYTF. The CDR3 DNA sequence: TGTGCCAGCAGCCAAGAAGGGGCAGTGGATGGCTACACCTTC.

This chain joins TRBV30 and TRBJ1-4; no clear D. The CDR3 runs to 13 residues. CDR1 GTSNPN and CDR2 SVGIG come from the germline V gene (reference sequence). The V end was cut by 0 bases, the J end by 8 bases, with 10 bases between. The CDR3 region is CAWSVIRTEKLFF. CDR3 sequence (DNA): TGTGCCTGGAGTGTAATCAGAACCGAAAAACTGTTTTTT.

The rearrangement joins TRBV24-1 to TRBJ1-2; D is undetermined. The CDR3 runs 13 residues. Trimming took 0 bases from V and 7 from J, leaving 8 bases between them. The V gene's germline CDR1 is KGHDR and CDR2 SFDVKD. As DNA, the CDR3 is TGTGCCACCAGTGATTTGACAGCTCGTGGCTACACCTTC. Translation: CATSDLTARGYTF.

This clone was seen only a few times. J is TRBJ1-5 and V is TRBV5-6, with D maybe TRBD1 (5 bases). CDR1 is SGHDT, CDR2 YYEEEE, per germline. The CDR3 is 15 residues long. V lost 4 bases to trimming and J lost 1 base, with 12 bases between them. This CDR3 is CASSRQGSSNQPQHF. The CDR3 nucleotides are TGTGCCAGCAGCCGGCAGGGAAGCAGCAATCAGCCCCAGCATTTT.

The J gene is TRBJ2-2, the V gene TRBV9; a possible D gene is TRBD2 (5 bases). The CDR3 spans 15 residues. V was clipped by 1 base and J by 2 bases, with 9 bases between them. Germline lookup yields CDR1 SGDLS and CDR2 YYNGEE. For the CDR3, the DNA is TGTGCCAGCAGCGTACTCAGCGGAAACACCGGGGAGCTGTTTTTT. As protein: CASSVLSGNTGELFF.